The 10 T cell receptor beta chains given below trace back to one sample, sequenced in a study of cytomegalovirus exposure and HLA in healthy donors (dated 2017 in TCRdb). Receptor libraries were prepared by the immunoSEQ multiplex PCR assay. Imported from immuneACCESS, the table was reduced by TCRdb to in-frame sequences with V and J called. These copies leave out some clones; in studies compared against another copy, an unresolved V gene accounts for under half, and the cause of the remainder is not known. In this sample the table shows 60,000 to 85,000 clones, just over 95% of which occur a single time. The ten top clones hold more than 3.5% of the sample. The sample taken for sequencing was PBMCs. The receptors were gathered from a woman between 18 and 30 years old in good health and CMV-seropositive.

The chain links TRBV5-6 to TRBJ2-2, with TRBD1 identical over 7 bases. CDR1 is SGHDT, CDR2 YYEEEE, per germline. V shed 2 bases and J 7 bases; nucleotides not matched to a gene: 5. The CDR3 extends over 14 amino acids. CDR3 protein: CASSFEGAYGELFF. The CDR3 DNA follows: TGTGCCAGCAGCTTTGAGGGGGCTTACGGGGAGCTGTTTTTT.

The V call is TRBV27, the J call TRBJ1-2, with TRBD1 matching 10 bases. Trimming at V came to 6 bases and at J to 5 bases, leaving 9 bases not matched to a gene. CDR1 MNHEY and CDR2 SMNVEV come from the germline V gene (reference sequence). This CDR3 region has 15 residues. The CDR3 sequence: CASRLGGTGDYGYTF. The CDR3 DNA reads TGTGCCAGCAGACTGGGGGGGACAGGGGATTATGGCTACACCTTC.

V and J are TRBV7-9 and TRBJ2-5; 8 positions agree with TRBD2. Trimming cost V 4 bases and J 5 bases; bases outside gene matches: 9. Germline values: CDR1 SEHNR, CDR2 FQNEAQ (reference sequence). This CDR3 contains 15 residues. This chain's CDR3 is CASSSTGGPGETQYF. The CDR3 nucleotides read TGTGCCAGCAGCTCCACGGGGGGGCCCGGGGAGACCCAGTACTTC.

The gene calls are TRBV11-1 and TRBJ2-3, with 9 bases identical to TRBD2. The CDR3 spans 16 residues. J gave up 4 bases and V 3 bases, and 8 bases lay outside the gene matches. The V gene's germline CDR1 is SGHAT and CDR2 FQDESV (reference sequence). CDR3 sequence: CASSFVAGGPSDTQYF. DNA for the CDR3: TGTGCCAGCAGCTTTGTGGCGGGAGGGCCCTCAGATACGCAGTATTTT.

The chain joins TRBV5-4 to TRBJ2-7, with D tentatively TRBD2 (5 bases). CDR3 length equals 14 residues. CDR1 and CDR2 (germline): SGHNT, YYREEE (reference sequence). The V and J ends lost 0 bases and 0 bases respectively, with 7 bases between them. Here the CDR3 reads CASSLGRSSYEQYF. The CDR3 bases are TGTGCCAGCAGCTTGGGGAGGAGCTCCTACGAGCAGTACTTC.

Here the CDR3 DNA reads TGTGCCAGCAGCTGGAACCACAGGGGGCGCGGCTACGAGCAGTACTTC. This translates into CASSWNHRGRGYEQYF. V usage is TRBV7-2 and J usage is TRBJ2-7; the match to TRBD1 covers 9 bases. The germline V gene encodes CDR1 SGHTA and CDR2 FQGNSA. V was clipped by 4 bases and J by 3 bases; unmatched bases: 10. The CDR3 loop spans 16 amino acids.

The chain links TRBV27 to TRBJ2-1, with no clear D. The V gene lost 1 base and the J gene lost 0 bases, with 7 bases spanning the gap. This CDR3 is built from 15 residues. Germline V gene data show CDR1 as MNHEY and CDR2 as SMNVEV (reference sequence). The CDR3 region has the DNA TGTGCCAGCAGTTTATTACGGAGCTCCTACAATGAGCAGTTCTTC. It yields the protein CASSLLRSSYNEQFF.

This sequence joins TRBV28 and TRBJ2-1, with D tentatively TRBD1 (6 bases). Germline CDR1 reads MDHEN; CDR2 reads SYDVKM. V was shortened by 3 bases and J by 4 bases, with 10 bases between the two germline ends. The length of the CDR3 is 14 residues. The CDR3 spells CASSLSTGYNEQFF. The CDR3, as DNA: TGTGCCAGCAGTTTGTCCACAGGGTACAATGAGCAGTTCTTC.

This clone appeared once. This rearrangement joins TRBV11-3 to TRBJ2-7, with 11 bases aligning to TRBD2. The CDR3 loop spans 16 amino acids. The trim removed 5 bases at V and 5 bases at J, leaving 11 bases unmatched. Germline lookup yields CDR1 SGHNT and CDR2 YENEEA. The CDR3 spells CASSLLGLAGKDEQYF. The CDR3 coding sequence is TGTGCCAGCAGCCTACTTGGACTAGCGGGTAAAGACGAGCAGTACTTC.

The chain combines TRBV19 with TRBJ1-3; 8 nucleotides line up with TRBD1. This CDR3 region has 16 residues. Trimming took 5 bases from V and 4 from J; bases not matched to a gene: 10. The V gene's germline CDR1 is LNHDA and CDR2 SQIVND (reference sequence). The CDR3 nucleotides read TGTGCCAGTAGTGGGGGGGACAGGCGCTCCGGAAACACCATATATTTT. It yields the protein CASSGGDRRSGNTIYF.